The T cell receptor (beta chain) described here comes from a study of shared clonotypes between healthy human individuals. Deep was the level used in running the assay. For every subset, genomic DNA was evenly distributed across several immunoSEQ plates. Data came from immunoSEQ multiplex PCR; TCRdb stores just in-frame clones and leaves some out. The sample has just over 2,000,000 clones, less than 95% seen once. Study-level findings and limits: In several donors, approximately 5% of naive CD4 clonotypes appeared in common.

In the naive CD8 group, cells lacked CD45RO and were positively selected for CCR7, so terminally differentiated effector memory CD45RA+ cells were left out. The germline V gene encodes CDR1 SGHRS and CDR2 YFSETQ. This CDR3 has 15 amino acids. V gave up 3 bases and J gave up 3 bases; unmatched junction bases: 4. On this clone itself: Its antigen is undetermined.

V gene TRBV5-1 combines with J gene TRBJ2-7; 12 nucleotides line up with TRBD2. The receptor comes from a man aged 18 to 35 in good health. The material sequenced was naive CD8+ T cells sorted from blood. CDR3 DNA: TGCGCCAGCAGCTACAGGACTAGCGGGGACTACGAGCAGTACTTC. Protein product: CASSYRTSGDYEQYF.